These 21 T cell receptor beta chains were all obtained from the same sample, sequenced in a study of regulatory T cells in long-lasting Graves disease. Time point of the sample: newly diagnosed GD, antithyroid drugs for less than 3 months. Preparation of the TCR library used RNA extracted from PBMCs. HTBI primers from iRepertoire and Arm-PCR of CDR3 regions yielded the TCR beta libraries. Each CDR3 protein is one row after TCRdb ran MiXCR on the multiplex PCR reads. Of about 320,000 distinct CDR3 sequences in the sample, under 20% are singletons; the top ten hold about two fifths. The sample was peripheral blood mononuclear cells (PBMCs), taken at new diagnosis, from a patient treated with antithyroid drugs. The receptors come from a female donor with Graves disease.

This clonotype was detected many times. The V and J genes are TRBV5-6 and TRBJ2-7; 11 positions match TRBD1. V was clipped by 5 bases and J by 6 bases; unmatched bases: 7. This CDR3 has 14 residues. Germline V gene sequence: CDR1 SGHDT, CDR2 YYEEEE. The CDR3 sequence: CASSRPDRGREQYF. CDR3 bases: TGTGCCAGCAGTCGCCCGGACAGGGGGCGCGAGCAGTACTTC.

This clonotype has at least ten counts. The rearrangement links TRBV5-8 to TRBJ2-3; D ambiguous. This CDR3 contains 14 residues. Germline assignment: CDR1 SGHTS and CDR2 YDEGEE. V gave up 0 bases and J gave up 2 bases, with 7 bases separating them. CDR3 amino acids: CASSLVAHTDTQYF. In DNA form, the CDR3 reads TGTGCCAGCAGCTTGGTGGCCCACACAGATACGCAGTATTTT.

This clonotype was counted many times. This rearrangement joins TRBV12-3 or TRBV12-4 to TRBJ2-7; D perhaps matches TRBD2 (5 bases). V lost 6 bases and J 1 base, leaving 10 bases between the germline ends. This CDR3 contains 13 residues. CDR3 DNA sequence: TGTGCCAGCAGACCTAGCCTTTCCTACGAGCAGTACTTC. Translated, it gives CASRPSLSYEQYF.

This clonotype was found many times. The gene calls are TRBV27 and TRBJ2-1; D is undetermined. The CDR3 totals 16 residues. Germline assignment: CDR1 MNHEY and CDR2 SMNVEV (reference sequence). Between the trimmed V and J ends, which lost 3 bases and 3 bases, there was a span of 15 bases. This CDR3 reads CASSFLVARSYNEQFF. The CDR3 region has the DNA TGTGCCAGCAGTTTTTTAGTGGCTAGGAGCTACAATGAGCAGTTCTTC.

On this clonotype: This CDR3 is missing its conserved last phenylalanine or tryptophan, likely due to a read error. This chain links TRBV19 with TRBJ2-1, with 11 bases aligning to TRBD2. The germline CDR1 and CDR2 sequences are LNHDA and SQIVND (reference sequence). This CDR3 has 15 residues. With V trimmed by 5 bases and J by 4 bases, 4 bases remained unmatched. CDR3 nucleotide sequence: TGTGCCAGTAGTGCAACTAGCGGGAGATACAATGAGCAGTTCCTC. It encodes CASSATSGRYNEQFL.

There are many counts of this clonotype. The chain couples TRBV19 to TRBJ1-6, with TRBD1 as a possible D gene (6 bases). V lost 0 bases and J 11 bases, leaving 8 bases between the germline ends. CDR1 is LNHDA and CDR2 is SQIVND in the germline V gene (reference sequence). There are 13 residues in the CDR3. CDR3 residues: CASSIDRGPPLHF. The CDR3 region has the DNA TGTGCCAGTAGTATAGACAGGGGTCCACCCCTCCACTTT.

This chain joins TRBV5-1 and TRBJ2-2; 12 bases are shared with TRBD2. Losses at the gene ends were 4 bases for V and 6 bases for J; bases not matched to a gene: 4. The CDR3 contains 15 residues. Germline V gives CDR1 SGHRS, CDR2 YFSETQ. This chain's CDR3 is CASSARLAGAGELFF. The CDR3 coding sequence is TGCGCCAGCAGCGCCAGACTAGCGGGAGCCGGGGAGCTGTTTTTT.

This clonotype was seen ten or more times. The chain couples TRBV12-5 to TRBJ2-1, with 12 bases fitting TRBD2. Germline CDR1 reads LGHNT; CDR2 reads FRNRAP. The V gene end was trimmed by 0 bases and the J gene end by 0 bases; junction bases not matched to a gene: 6. The CDR3 is 19 residues long. The CDR3 is CASGLVLAGGGSSYNEQFF. The CDR3 DNA reads TGTGCTAGTGGTTTGGTCCTAGCGGGAGGGGGGAGCTCCTACAATGAGCAGTTCTTC.

There are many counts of this clonotype. This chain uses TRBV18 with TRBJ1-2; 7 bases align to TRBD1. The J segment lost 0 bases and the V segment lost 1 base, leaving 2 bases of the junction unmatched. Germline-derived CDR1 and CDR2 are KGHSH and LQKENI. The CDR3 is 15 residues long. CDR3: CASSPQTGANYGYTF. The CDR3 region has the DNA TGTGCCAGCTCACCACAAACAGGGGCTAACTATGGCTACACCTTC. Full variable domain (remainder filled in from reference TRBV18 and TRBJ1-2): NAGVMQNPRHLVRRRGQEARLRCSPMKGHSHVYWYRQLPEEGLKFMVYLQKENIIDESGMPKERFSAEFPKEGPSILRIQQVVRGDSAAYFCASSPQTGANYGYTFGSGTRLTVV.

This clonotype was seen only a few times. A clone one base away is much larger, so this may be a read error. V and J are TRBV28 and TRBJ2-7; tentatively, D is TRBD2 (5 bases). The CDR3 totals 15 residues. In germline, CDR1 is MDHEN, CDR2 SYDVKM. CDR3 sequence (DNA): TGTGCCGGCAGTCCCGAGGGTTCCTGGTCCTACGAGCAGTACTTC. Its translation is CAGSPEGSWSYEQYF.

Many counts were recorded for this clonotype. The gene calls are TRBV12-5 and TRBJ2-1; D uncertain. V lost 5 bases to trimming and J lost 0 bases, with 14 bases between them. Germline CDR1 and CDR2: LGHNT and FRNRAP. The CDR3 is made up of 16 amino acids. CDR3 DNA sequence: TGTGCTAGTGGTCCATTAGGAAGGAGCTCCTACAATGAGCAGTTCTTC. It encodes CASGPLGRSSYNEQFF.

This clonotype was seen many times. The chain recombines TRBV27 with TRBJ2-3, with TRBD2 identical over 7 bases. This CDR3 comprises 17 residues. Per germline, CDR1 MNHEY and CDR2 SMNVEV (reference sequence). V was clipped by 6 bases and J by 0 bases; unmatched bases: 12. The CDR3 spells CASSYPGGRASTDTQYF. CDR3 in DNA: TGTGCCAGCAGCTACCCTGGGGGGAGGGCTAGCACAGATACGCAGTATTTT.

This clonotype came up many times. The chain combines TRBV28 with TRBJ1-4; D gene unclear. The germline V gene encodes CDR1 MDHEN and CDR2 SYDVKM. V lost 6 bases to trimming and J lost 0 bases, with 8 bases between them. The CDR3 has 14 amino acids. The CDR3 DNA reads TGTGCCAGCAGCATAATTGCAACTAATGAAAAACTGTTTTTT. Translating gives CASSIIATNEKLFF. The complete variable domain, with remaining parts taken from reference TRBV28 and TRBJ1-4, reads DVKVTQSSRYLVKRTGEKVFLECVQDMDHENMFWYRQDPGLGLRLIYFSYDVKMKEKGDIPEGYSVSREKKERFSLILESASTNQTSMYLCASSIIATNEKLFFGSGTQLSVL.

The V and J genes are TRBV2 and TRBJ2-5; D possibly corresponds to TRBD1 (7 bases). Trimming cost V 5 bases and J 1 base, with 23 bases left between them. Germline V gene data show CDR1 as SNHLY and CDR2 as FYNNEI. This CDR3 has 18 residues. The CDR3 loop reads CASSRDSQDPGAQETQYF. For the CDR3, the DNA is TGTGCCAGCAGTCGGGACAGCCAAGATCCGGGAGCCCAAGAGACCCAGTACTTC. The full variable domain, completed using reference TRBV2 and TRBJ2-5, is EPEVTQTPSHQVTQMGQEVILRCVPISNHLYFYWYRQILGQKVEFLVSFYNNEISEKSEIFDDQFSVERPDGSNFTLKIRSTKLEDSAMYFCASSRDSQDPGAQETQYFGPGTRLLVL.

This clonotype was seen a handful of times. A far larger clone is one nucleotide away, so this likely arose from a read error. The chain employs TRBV19 and TRBJ2-3, with TRBD1 identical over 7 bases. Per the germline V gene, CDR1 is LNHDA and CDR2 is SQIVND (reference sequence). The CDR3 sequence is 13 residues long. CDR3 protein: CASSMGRTGEHYF. In DNA form, the CDR3 reads TGTGCCAGTAGTATGGGACGGACAGGAGAGCATTACTTC.

V and J are TRBV7-9 and TRBJ2-7; 14 positions match TRBD2. Germline assignment: CDR1 SEHNR and CDR2 FQNEAQ (reference sequence). V shed 1 base and J 4 bases; nucleotides not matched to a gene: 6. CDR3 size: 17 residues. CDR3 protein: CASSLVGTSGRPYEQYF. CDR3 coding DNA: TGTGCCAGCAGCTTAGTTGGGACTAGCGGGAGACCATACGAGCAGTACTTC.

This clonotype has a count of ten or more. The chain joins TRBV7-9 to TRBJ2-1, with TRBD2 identical over 9 bases. This CDR3 contains 15 residues. V was clipped by 3 bases and J by 5 bases; unmatched bases: 5. Germline values: CDR1 SEHNR, CDR2 FQNEAQ (reference sequence). CDR3 nucleotide sequence: TGTGCCAGCAGCTTCGGGACTAGCAAACACAATGAGCAGTTCTTC. Translated: CASSFGTSKHNEQFF.

The sample holds many counts of this clonotype. The genes are TRBV2 and TRBJ2-7; 9 positions agree with TRBD1. This CDR3 is built from 14 residues. V was clipped by 3 bases and J by 6 bases; unmatched bases: 6. Germline CDR1 and CDR2: SNHLY and FYNNEI. This chain's CDR3 is CASSDRDRVGEQYF. The CDR3 coding sequence is TGTGCCAGCAGTGATAGGGACAGGGTCGGCGAGCAGTACTTC.

This clonotype was seen many times. V is TRBV30 and J is TRBJ1-3; D gene ambiguous. The CDR3 extends over 13 amino acids. The V gene's germline CDR1 is GTSNPN and CDR2 SVGIG (reference sequence). V was trimmed by 2 bases and J by 0 bases, leaving 5 bases between them. CDR3 DNA: TGTGCCTGGAGTCCAAACTCTGGAAACACCATATATTTT. Amino acids: CAWSPNSGNTIYF.

This clonotype was seen at least ten times. This rearrangement joins TRBV30 to TRBJ2-1; D uncertain. Between the trimmed V and J ends, which lost 4 bases and 9 bases, there was a span of 10 bases. Germline V gene lookup returns CDR1 GTSNPN and CDR2 SVGIG (reference sequence). The CDR3 has 11 amino acids. CDR3 DNA sequence: TGTGCCTGGACTAGTCGCGGTGAGCAGTTCTTC. Its translation is CAWTSRGEQFF.

This clonotype has only a few counts. The chain uses TRBV11-3 and TRBJ2-5, with 11 bases that match TRBD2. V shed 4 bases and J 1 base; nucleotides not matched to a gene: 20. Germline-derived CDR1 and CDR2 are SGHNT and YENEEA. CDR3 length: 21 amino acids. As DNA, the CDR3 is TGTGCCAGCAGCTGGGTCGACGAGGGGAAGGGGACTAGCGGATTCCAAGAGACCCAGTACTTC. It is translated as CASSWVDEGKGTSGFQETQYF. The full variable domain, its missing parts supplied by reference TRBV11-3 and TRBJ2-5, is EAGVVQSPRYKIIEKKQPVAFWCNPISGHNTLYWYLQNLGQGPELLIRYENEEAVDDSQLPKDRFSAERLKGVDSTLKIQPAELGDSAVYLCASSWVDEGKGTSGFQETQYFGPGTRLLVL.